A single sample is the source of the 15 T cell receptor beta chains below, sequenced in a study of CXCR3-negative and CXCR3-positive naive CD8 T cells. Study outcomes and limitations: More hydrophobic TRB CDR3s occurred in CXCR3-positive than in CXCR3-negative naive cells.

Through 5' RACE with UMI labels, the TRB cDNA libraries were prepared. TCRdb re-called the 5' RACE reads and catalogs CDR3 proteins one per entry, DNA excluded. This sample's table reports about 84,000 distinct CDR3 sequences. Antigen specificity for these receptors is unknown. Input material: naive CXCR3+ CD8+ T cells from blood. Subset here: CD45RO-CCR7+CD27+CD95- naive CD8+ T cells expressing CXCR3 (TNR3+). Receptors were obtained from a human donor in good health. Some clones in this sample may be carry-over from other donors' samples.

This CDR3 reads CASSLDSTYGYTF. The chain carries TRBV5-6 and TRBJ1-2. This CDR3 spans 13 amino acids. CDR1 is SGHDT, CDR2 YYEEEE, per germline.

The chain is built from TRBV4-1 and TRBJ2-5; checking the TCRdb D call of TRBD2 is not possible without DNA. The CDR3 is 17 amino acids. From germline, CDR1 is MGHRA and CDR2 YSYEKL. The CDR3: CASSQVWLAGGQETQYF.

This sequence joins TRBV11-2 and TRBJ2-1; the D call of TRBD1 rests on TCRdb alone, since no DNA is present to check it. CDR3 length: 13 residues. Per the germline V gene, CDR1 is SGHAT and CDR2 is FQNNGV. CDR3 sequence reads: CASSPRGGHEQFF.

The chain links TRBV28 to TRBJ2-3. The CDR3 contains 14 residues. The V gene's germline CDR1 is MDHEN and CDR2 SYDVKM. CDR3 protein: CASSLLQSADTQYF.

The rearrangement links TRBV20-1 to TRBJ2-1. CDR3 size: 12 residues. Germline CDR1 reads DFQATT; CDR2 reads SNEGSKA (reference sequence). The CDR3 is CSARRTYNEQFF.

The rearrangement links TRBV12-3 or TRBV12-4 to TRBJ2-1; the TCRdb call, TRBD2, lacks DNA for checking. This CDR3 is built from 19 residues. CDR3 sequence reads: CASSPLGASLPSSYNEQFF.

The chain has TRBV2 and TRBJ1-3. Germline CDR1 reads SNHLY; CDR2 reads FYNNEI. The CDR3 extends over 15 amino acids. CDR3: CACLGGERSGNTIYF.

The CDR3 spells CASSHRTGDTYEQYF. The chain couples TRBV7-2 to TRBJ2-7; the D gene TCRdb calls, TRBD1, cannot be checked with no DNA. Per germline, CDR1 SGHTA and CDR2 FQGNSA. The CDR3 loop spans 15 amino acids. Based on the CDR3 plus reference TRBV7-2 and TRBJ2-7, the full variable domain is GAGVSQSPSNKVTEKGKDVELRCDPISGHTALYWYRQSLGQGLEFLIYFQGNSAPDKSGLPSDRFSAERTGGSVSTLTIQRTQQEDSAVYLCASSHRTGDTYEQYFGPGTRLTVT.

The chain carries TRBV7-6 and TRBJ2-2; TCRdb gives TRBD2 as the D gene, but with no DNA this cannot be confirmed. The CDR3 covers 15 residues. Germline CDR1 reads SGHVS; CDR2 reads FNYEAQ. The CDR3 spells CASSPGTSGAGELFF. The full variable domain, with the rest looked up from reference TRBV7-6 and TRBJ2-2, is GAGVSQSPRYKVTKRGQDVALRCDPISGHVSLYWYRQALGQGPEFLTYFNYEAQQDKSGLPNDRFSAERPEGSISTLTIQRTEQRDSAMYRCASSPGTSGAGELFFGEGSRLTVL.

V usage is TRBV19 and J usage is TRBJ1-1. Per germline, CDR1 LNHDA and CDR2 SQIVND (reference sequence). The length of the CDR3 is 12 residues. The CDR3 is CASILGGTEAFF.

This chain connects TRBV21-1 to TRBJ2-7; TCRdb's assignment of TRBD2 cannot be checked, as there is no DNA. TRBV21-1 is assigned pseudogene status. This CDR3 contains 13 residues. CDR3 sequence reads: CASMGSREDEQYF.

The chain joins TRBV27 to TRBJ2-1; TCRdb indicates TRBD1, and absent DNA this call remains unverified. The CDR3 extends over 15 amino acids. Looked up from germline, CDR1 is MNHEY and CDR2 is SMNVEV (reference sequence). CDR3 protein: CASNKRGARYNEQFF.

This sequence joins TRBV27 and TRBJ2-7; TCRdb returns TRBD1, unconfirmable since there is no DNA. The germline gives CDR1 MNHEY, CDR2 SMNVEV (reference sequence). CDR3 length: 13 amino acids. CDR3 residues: CASARGEVREQYF.

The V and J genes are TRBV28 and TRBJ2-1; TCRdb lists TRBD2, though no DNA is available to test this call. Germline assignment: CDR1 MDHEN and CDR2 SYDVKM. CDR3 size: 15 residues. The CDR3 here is CASSLTSRGYNEQFF.

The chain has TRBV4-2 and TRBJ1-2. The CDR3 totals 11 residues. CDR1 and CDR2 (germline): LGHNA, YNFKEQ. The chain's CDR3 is CASSQEGGYTF.